The next 13 T cell receptor beta chains were all read from a single sample in a study of T cells after posttransplantation cyclophosphamide. TCRdb keeps only in-frame clones here, not all; method: immunoSEQ multiplex PCR. In total the sample includes under 30,000 clones, none of them seen once. Sequenced: PBMCs. The receptors here all came from a woman aged 60-75 years in good health, CMV-negative, and a related stem cell transplant donor.

This clone was seen ten or more times. This rearrangement joins TRBV4-1 to TRBJ2-7, with 7 nucleotides matching TRBD2. The germline gives CDR1 MGHRA, CDR2 YSYEKL. With 5 bases clipped from V and 4 bases from J, the junction kept 8 bases outside the gene matches. This CDR3 has 14 residues. Here the CDR3 reads CASSAGLGRYEQYF. In DNA form, the CDR3 reads TGCGCCAGCAGCGCTGGACTAGGACGGTACGAGCAGTACTTC.

This clone was counted at least ten times. CDR3 protein: CASSEDKALGYTF. The CDR3 DNA is TGTGCCAGCAGTGAAGATAAAGCACTGGGCTACACCTTC. The chain carries TRBV6-1 and TRBJ1-2; no definite D call. The CDR3 contains 13 residues. Between the trimmed V and J ends, which lost 1 base and 8 bases, there was a span of 11 bases. Per the germline V gene, CDR1 is MNHNS and CDR2 is SASEGT.

This clone was recorded at least ten times. V and J are TRBV4-1 and TRBJ1-2; 8 nucleotides match TRBD1. This CDR3 is 19 amino acids long. The J segment lost 4 bases and the V segment lost 0 bases, leaving 16 bases of the junction unmatched. Germline V gene lookup returns CDR1 MGHRA and CDR2 YSYEKL. CDR3 in amino acids: CASSQDLGRGLNRVYGYTF. The CDR3 bases are TGCGCCAGCAGCCAAGATTTGGGCAGGGGGCTGAATCGAGTCTATGGCTACACCTTC.

In this sample, this clone turned up many times. The CDR3 DNA sequence: TGTGCCAGCACACGACGGGGGGACATTCAGTACTTC. Translated, it gives CASTRRGDIQYF. The chain has TRBV7-2 and TRBJ2-4; 7 bases map to TRBD2. The CDR3 contains 12 residues. Germline V gene sequence: CDR1 SGHTA, CDR2 FQGNSA. The trim removed 7 bases at V and 8 bases at J, leaving 5 bases unmatched. The variable domain in full, with the rest retrieved from reference TRBV7-2 and TRBJ2-4, is GAGVSQSPSNKVTEKGKDVELRCDPISGHTALYWYRQSLGQGLEFLIYFQGNSAPDKSGLPSDRFSAERTGGSVSTLTIQRTQQEDSAVYLCASTRRGDIQYFGAGTRLSVL.

There are a few counts of this clone. The chain recombines TRBV6-2 or TRBV6-3 with TRBJ1-2, with D perhaps TRBD1 (5 bases). The V end was cut by 0 bases, the J end by 3 bases, with 8 bases between. CDR1 and CDR2 (germline): MNHEY, SVGEGT. CDR3 size: 14 residues. The DNA of the CDR3 is TGTGCCAGCAGTTACTCGGGCAGGGACTATGGCTACACCTTC. Translation: CASSYSGRDYGYTF.

The table lists this clone with many counts. The chain carries TRBV7-8 and TRBJ1-5; 9 nucleotides align to TRBD1. After removal of 1 base from V and 7 bases from J, the junction contained 8 bases not matched to a gene. The germline V gene has CDR1 SGHVS and CDR2 FQNEAQ. CDR3 size: 16 residues. The CDR3 DNA follows: TGTGCCAGCAGCTTAGAAAACAGGGGGCGAGGACAGCCCCAGCATTTT. Protein sequence: CASSLENRGRGQPQHF. The full variable domain, in which reference TRBV7-8 and TRBJ1-5 provide the parts outside the CDR3, is GAGVSQSPRYKVAKRGQDVALRCDPISGHVSLFWYQQALGQGPEFLTYFQNEAQLDKSGLPSDRFFAERPEGSVSTLKIQRTQQEDSAVYLCASSLENRGRGQPQHFGDGTRLSIL.

This clone occurred many times. V and J are TRBV6-1 and TRBJ1-2; 8 nucleotides agree with TRBD1. The CDR3 is made up of 15 amino acids. Trimming at V came to 6 bases and at J to 3 bases, leaving 9 bases not matched to a gene. Germline CDR1 MNHNS, CDR2 SASEGT. The CDR3 is CASRYAPDRDYGYTF. In DNA form, the CDR3 reads TGTGCCAGCAGATATGCCCCGGACAGGGACTATGGCTACACCTTC.

V gene TRBV5-1 combines with J gene TRBJ2-5, with 10 positions matching TRBD2. The CDR3 totals 16 residues. Germline V gene lookup returns CDR1 SGHRS and CDR2 YFSETQ. The junction had 9 bases not matched to a gene; V was cut back by 0 bases and J by 7 bases. CDR3 sequence reads: CASSLASGSAPGTQYF. For the CDR3, the DNA is TGCGCCAGCAGCTTGGCTAGCGGGAGCGCTCCGGGGACCCAGTACTTC. Full variable domain (outside the CDR3, taken from reference TRBV5-1 and TRBJ2-5): KAGVTQTPRYLIKTRGQQVTLSCSPISGHRSVSWYQQTPGQGLQFLFEYFSETQRNKGNFPGRFSGRQFSNSRSEMNVSTLELGDSALYLCASSLASGSAPGTQYFGPGTRLLVL.

This clone appeared a few times. The chain couples TRBV7-8 to TRBJ1-1, with 11 bases matching TRBD1. V shed 5 bases and J 1 base; nucleotides not matched to a gene: 6. This CDR3 region has 16 residues. CDR1 and CDR2 (germline): SGHVS, FQNEAQ. The CDR3 DNA reads TGTGCCAGCAGCCCGGGGACAGGGGGAAGGAACACTGAAGCTTTCTTT. Translating gives CASSPGTGGRNTEAFF.

At least ten counts were recorded for this clone. The rearrangement uses TRBV7-2 and TRBJ1-1; D is perhaps TRBD1 (6 bases). Germline V gives CDR1 SGHTA, CDR2 FQGNSA. V was shortened by 1 base and J by 1 base, with 7 bases between the two germline ends. This CDR3 is built from 14 residues. The CDR3 region is CASSLETGNTEAFF. CDR3 nucleotides: TGTGCCAGCAGCTTAGAGACAGGGAACACTGAAGCTTTCTTT. Combining the CDR3 with reference TRBV7-2 and TRBJ1-1 gives the whole variable domain GAGVSQSPSNKVTEKGKDVELRCDPISGHTALYWYRQSLGQGLEFLIYFQGNSAPDKSGLPSDRFSAERTGGSVSTLTIQRTQQEDSAVYLCASSLETGNTEAFFGQGTRLTVV.

This clone appeared a few times. The chain links TRBV11-1 to TRBJ2-5; 10 positions match TRBD2. The CDR3 sequence is 15 residues long. The ends lost 2 bases at V and 4 bases at J; junction bases unmatched: 4. CDR1 is SGHAT, CDR2 FQDESV, per germline (reference sequence). The CDR3 protein is CASSLQRGGGETQYF. DNA for the CDR3: TGTGCCAGCAGCTTACAGCGGGGGGGTGGAGAGACCCAGTACTTC.

This clone was seen ten or more times. This chain connects TRBV2 to TRBJ2-7; possible D gene TRBD1, 7 bases. V was shortened by 8 bases and J by 6 bases, with 26 bases between the two germline ends. Germline-derived CDR1 and CDR2 are SNHLY and FYNNEI. The CDR3 covers 16 residues. This chain's CDR3 is CASDTLLGQGGGEQYF. CDR3 DNA: TGTGCCAGCGATACCCTTTTGGGGCAGGGGGGAGGCGAGCAGTACTTC.

At least ten counts were recorded for this clone. CDR3 amino acids: CASSLMQGNEKLFF. In DNA, the CDR3 is TGCGCCAGCAGCTTGATGCAGGGGAATGAAAAACTGTTTTTT. The rearrangement uses TRBV5-1 and TRBJ1-4; a weak D match, TRBD1 (6 bases). Germline-derived CDR1 and CDR2 are SGHRS and YFSETQ. The CDR3 spans 14 residues. The V gene lost 1 base and the J gene lost 5 bases, with 9 bases spanning the gap.